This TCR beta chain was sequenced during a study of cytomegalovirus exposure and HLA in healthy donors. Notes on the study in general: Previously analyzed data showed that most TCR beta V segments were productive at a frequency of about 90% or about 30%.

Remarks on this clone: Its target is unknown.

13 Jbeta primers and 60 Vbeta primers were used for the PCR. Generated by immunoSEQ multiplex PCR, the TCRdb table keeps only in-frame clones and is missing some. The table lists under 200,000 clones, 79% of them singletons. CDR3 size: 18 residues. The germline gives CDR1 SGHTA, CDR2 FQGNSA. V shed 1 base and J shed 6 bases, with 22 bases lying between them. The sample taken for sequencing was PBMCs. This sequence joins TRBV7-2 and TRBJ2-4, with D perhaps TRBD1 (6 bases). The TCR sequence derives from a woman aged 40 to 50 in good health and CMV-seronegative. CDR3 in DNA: TGTGCCAGCAGCTTAGGGGGCACAGGGTGGAGCCCCATAAACATTCAGTACTTC. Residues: CASSLGGTGWSPINIQYF.